This record looks at one TCR beta chain sequence and its context. V was pared by 1 base and J by 7 bases, with 10 bases between. CDR3 size: 13 residues. Germline V lookup: CDR1 GTSNPN, CDR2 SVGIG (reference sequence). In the original processing: Amplifying reference gene primers gave estimates of nucleated cell counts. The table came from immunoSEQ multiplex PCR; TCRdb's copy has only in-frame clones and leaves some out. D and trimming were read from the DNA, whereas the V and J calls and clone size are those reported in that table. The data hold roughly 200,000 clones, with around 77% observed a single time. This specimen belongs to a study of blood T cell repertoires in COVID-19. Overall study: There were acute and convalescent COVID-19 samples, and they came from the United States, Italy and Spain.

The sequence was obtained from a man in his 70s with active or convalescent COVID-19. This sequence joins TRBV30 and TRBJ1-4; D may be TRBD1 (5 bases). Source material: peripheral blood. The CDR3 sequence: CAWSAGRAEKLFF. CDR3 nucleotides: TGTGCCTGGAGTGCAGGCAGGGCTGAAAAACTGTTTTTT.